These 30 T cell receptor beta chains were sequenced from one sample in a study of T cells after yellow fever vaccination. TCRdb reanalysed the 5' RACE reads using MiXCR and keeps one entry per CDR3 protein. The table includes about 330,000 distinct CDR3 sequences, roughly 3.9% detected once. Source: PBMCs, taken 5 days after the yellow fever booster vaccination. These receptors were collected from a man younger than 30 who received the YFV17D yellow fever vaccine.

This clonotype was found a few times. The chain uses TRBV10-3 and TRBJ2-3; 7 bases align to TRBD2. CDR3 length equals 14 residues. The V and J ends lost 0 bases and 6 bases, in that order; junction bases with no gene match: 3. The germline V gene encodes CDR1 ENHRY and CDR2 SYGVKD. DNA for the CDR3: TGTGCCATCAGTGAGTCTGACGGGGGGGATACGCAGTATTTT. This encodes CAISESDGGDTQYF.

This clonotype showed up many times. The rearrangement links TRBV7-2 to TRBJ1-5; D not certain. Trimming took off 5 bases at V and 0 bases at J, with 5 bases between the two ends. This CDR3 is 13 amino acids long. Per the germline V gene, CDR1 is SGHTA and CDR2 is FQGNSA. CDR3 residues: CASSRYSNQPQHF. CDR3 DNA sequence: TGTGCCAGCAGCCGGTATAGCAATCAGCCCCAGCATTTT.

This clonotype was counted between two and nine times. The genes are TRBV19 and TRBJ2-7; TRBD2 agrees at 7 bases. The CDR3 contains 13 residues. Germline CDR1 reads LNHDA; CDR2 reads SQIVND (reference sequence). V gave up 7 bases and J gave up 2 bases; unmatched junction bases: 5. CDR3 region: CASTERGTYEQYF. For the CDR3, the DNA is TGTGCCAGTACCGAGCGGGGTACCTACGAGCAGTACTTC.

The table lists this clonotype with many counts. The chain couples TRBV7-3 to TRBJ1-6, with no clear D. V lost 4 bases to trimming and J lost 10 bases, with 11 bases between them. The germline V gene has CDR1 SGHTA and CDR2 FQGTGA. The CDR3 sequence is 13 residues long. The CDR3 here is CASSSGVGSPLHF. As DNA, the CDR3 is TGTGCCAGCAGCTCCGGGGTGGGGTCACCCCTCCACTTT.

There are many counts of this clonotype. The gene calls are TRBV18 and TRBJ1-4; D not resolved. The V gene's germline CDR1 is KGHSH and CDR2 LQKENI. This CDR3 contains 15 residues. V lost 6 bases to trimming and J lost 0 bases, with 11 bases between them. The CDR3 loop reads CASSSVIATNEKLFF. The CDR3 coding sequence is TGTGCCAGCTCCTCCGTGATTGCAACTAATGAAAAACTGTTTTTT.

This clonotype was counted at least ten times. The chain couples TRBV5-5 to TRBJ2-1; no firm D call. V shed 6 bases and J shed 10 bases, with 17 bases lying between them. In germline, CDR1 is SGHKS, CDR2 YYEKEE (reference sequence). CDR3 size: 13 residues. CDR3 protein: CASTRLPGLEQFF. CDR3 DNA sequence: TGTGCCAGCACCCGTCTCCCCGGTTTGGAGCAGTTCTTC.

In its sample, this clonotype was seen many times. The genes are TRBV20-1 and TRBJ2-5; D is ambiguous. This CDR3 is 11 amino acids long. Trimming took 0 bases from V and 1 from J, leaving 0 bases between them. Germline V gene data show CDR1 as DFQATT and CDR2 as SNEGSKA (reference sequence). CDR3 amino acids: CSARDQETQYF. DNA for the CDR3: TGCAGTGCTAGAGACCAAGAGACCCAGTACTTC.

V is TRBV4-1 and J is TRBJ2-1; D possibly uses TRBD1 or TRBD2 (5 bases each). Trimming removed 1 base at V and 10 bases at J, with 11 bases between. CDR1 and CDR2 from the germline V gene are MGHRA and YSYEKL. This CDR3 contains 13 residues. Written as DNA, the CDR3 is TGCGCCAGCAGCCAAGTCATACGGGACGAGCAGTTCTTC. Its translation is CASSQVIRDEQFF.

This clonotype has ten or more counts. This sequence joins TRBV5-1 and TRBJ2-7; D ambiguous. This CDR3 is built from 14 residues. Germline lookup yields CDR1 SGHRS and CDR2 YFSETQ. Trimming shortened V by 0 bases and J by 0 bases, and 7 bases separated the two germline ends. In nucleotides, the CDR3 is TGCGCCAGCAGCTTGGATCCGAGCTCCTACGAGCAGTACTTC. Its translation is CASSLDPSSYEQYF.

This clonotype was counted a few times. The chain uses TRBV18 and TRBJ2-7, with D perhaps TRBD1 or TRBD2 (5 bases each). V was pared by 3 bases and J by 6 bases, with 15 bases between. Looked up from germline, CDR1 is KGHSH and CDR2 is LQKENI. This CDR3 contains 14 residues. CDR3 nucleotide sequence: TGTGCCAGCTCACCCAATTCGGGGCCAGGCGAGCAGTACGTC. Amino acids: CASSPNSGPGEQYV.

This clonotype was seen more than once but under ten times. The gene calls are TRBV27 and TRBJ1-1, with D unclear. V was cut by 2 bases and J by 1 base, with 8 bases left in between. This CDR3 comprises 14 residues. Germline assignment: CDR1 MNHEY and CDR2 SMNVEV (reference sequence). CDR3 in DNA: TGTGCCAGCAGTTTAGGGCCGAAGAACACTGAAGCTTTCTTT. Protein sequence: CASSLGPKNTEAFF.

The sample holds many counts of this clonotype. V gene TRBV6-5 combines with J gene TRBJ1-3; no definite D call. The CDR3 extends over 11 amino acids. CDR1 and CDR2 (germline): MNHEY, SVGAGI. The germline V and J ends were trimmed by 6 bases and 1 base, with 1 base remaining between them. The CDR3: CASRSGNTIYF. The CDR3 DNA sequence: TGTGCCAGCAGGTCTGGAAACACCATATATTTT.

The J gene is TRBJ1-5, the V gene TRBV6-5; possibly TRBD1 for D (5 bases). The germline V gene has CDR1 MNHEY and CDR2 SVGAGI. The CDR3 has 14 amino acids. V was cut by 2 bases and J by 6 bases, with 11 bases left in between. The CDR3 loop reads CASSYVREGQPQHF. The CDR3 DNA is TGTGCCAGCAGTTACGTCAGGGAGGGTCAGCCCCAGCATTTT.

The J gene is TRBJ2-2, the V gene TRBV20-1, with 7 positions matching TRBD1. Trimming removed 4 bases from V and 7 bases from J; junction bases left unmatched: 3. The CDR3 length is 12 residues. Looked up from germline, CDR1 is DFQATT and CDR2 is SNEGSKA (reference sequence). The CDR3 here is CSATRQGGELFF. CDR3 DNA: TGCAGTGCTACTAGACAGGGCGGGGAGCTGTTTTTT.

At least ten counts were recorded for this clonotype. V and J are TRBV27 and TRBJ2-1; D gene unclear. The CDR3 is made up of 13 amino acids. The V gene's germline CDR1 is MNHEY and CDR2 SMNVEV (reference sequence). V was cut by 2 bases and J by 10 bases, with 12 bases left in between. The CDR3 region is CASSLDFSTEQFF. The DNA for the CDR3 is TGTGCCAGCAGTTTAGACTTCTCTACCGAGCAGTTCTTC.

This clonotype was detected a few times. DNA of the CDR3: TGTGCCAGCAGCTTAGCGCCCGGACAGTCTTACGAGCAGTACGTC. Protein product: CASSLAPGQSYEQYV. This rearrangement joins TRBV7-2 to TRBJ2-7, with D maybe TRBD1 (6 bases). V was pared by 0 bases and J by 4 bases, with 13 bases between. CDR1 and CDR2 from the germline V gene are SGHTA and FQGNSA. The CDR3 spans 15 residues.

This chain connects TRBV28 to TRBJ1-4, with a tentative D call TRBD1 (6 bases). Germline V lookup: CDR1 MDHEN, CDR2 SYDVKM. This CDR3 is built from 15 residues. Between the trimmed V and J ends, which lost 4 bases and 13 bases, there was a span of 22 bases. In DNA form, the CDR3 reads TGTGCCAGCAGTTGGGGGGGGCAGGTCGTTCCCCGACTGTTTTTT. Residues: CASSWGGQVVPRLFF.

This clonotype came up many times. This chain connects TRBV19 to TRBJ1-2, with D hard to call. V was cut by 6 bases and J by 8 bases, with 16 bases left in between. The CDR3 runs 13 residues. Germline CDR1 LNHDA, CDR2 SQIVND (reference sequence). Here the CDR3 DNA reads TGTGCCAGTAGAAACTCGACACAGCGAGGCTACACCTTC. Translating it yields CASRNSTQRGYTF.

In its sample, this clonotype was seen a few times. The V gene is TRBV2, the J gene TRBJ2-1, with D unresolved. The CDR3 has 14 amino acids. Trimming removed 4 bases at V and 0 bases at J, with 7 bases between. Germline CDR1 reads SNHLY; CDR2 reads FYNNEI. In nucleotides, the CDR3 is TGTGCCAGCAGTGGAGAAAGCTCCTACAATGAGCAGTTCTTC. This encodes CASSGESSYNEQFF.

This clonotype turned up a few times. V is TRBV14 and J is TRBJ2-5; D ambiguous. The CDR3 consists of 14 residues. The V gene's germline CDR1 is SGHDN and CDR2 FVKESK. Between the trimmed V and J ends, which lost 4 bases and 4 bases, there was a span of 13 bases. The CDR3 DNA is TGTGCCAGCAGCCCCCTAGGGCCCCGAGAGACCCAGTACTTC. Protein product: CASSPLGPRETQYF.

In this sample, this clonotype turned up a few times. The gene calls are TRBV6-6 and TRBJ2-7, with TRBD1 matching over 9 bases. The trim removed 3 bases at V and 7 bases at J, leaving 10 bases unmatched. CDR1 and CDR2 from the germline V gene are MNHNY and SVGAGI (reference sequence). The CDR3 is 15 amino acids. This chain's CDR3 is CASSYVGQGMAEQYF. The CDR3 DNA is TGTGCCAGCAGTTATGTGGGACAGGGTATGGCAGAGCAGTACTTC.

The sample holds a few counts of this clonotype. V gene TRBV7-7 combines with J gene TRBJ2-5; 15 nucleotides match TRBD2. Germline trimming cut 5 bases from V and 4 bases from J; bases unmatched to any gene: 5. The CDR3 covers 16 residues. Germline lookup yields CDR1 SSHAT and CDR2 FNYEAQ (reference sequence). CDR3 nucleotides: TGTGCCAGCAGCCGGACTAGCGGGGGGGCCGGAGAGACCCAGTACTTC. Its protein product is CASSRTSGGAGETQYF.

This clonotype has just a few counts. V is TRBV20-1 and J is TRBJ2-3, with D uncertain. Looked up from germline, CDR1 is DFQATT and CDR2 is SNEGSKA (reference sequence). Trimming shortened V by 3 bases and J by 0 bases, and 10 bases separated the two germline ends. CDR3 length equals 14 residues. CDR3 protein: CSASLQSSTDTQYF. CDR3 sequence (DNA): TGCAGTGCTAGTCTACAGTCTAGCACAGATACGCAGTATTTT.

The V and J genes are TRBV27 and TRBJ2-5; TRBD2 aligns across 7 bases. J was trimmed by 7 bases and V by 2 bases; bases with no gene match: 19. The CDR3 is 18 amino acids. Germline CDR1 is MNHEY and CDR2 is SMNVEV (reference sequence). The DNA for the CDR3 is TGTGCCAGCAGTTTAAGGATCGCGAGCGGGGCGTCGCAGGGGACCCAGTACTTC. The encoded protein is CASSLRIASGASQGTQYF.

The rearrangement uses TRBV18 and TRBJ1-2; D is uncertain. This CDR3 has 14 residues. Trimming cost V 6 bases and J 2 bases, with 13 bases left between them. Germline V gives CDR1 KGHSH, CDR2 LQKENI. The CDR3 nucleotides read TGTGCCAGCTCGGCCGATTTATCGAACTATGGCTACACCTTC. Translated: CASSADLSNYGYTF.

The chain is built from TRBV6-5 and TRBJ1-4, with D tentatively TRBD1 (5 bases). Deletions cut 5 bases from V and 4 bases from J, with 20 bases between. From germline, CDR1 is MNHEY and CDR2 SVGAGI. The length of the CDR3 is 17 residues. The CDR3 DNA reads TGTGCCAGCAGTCGTATTCTGGTCGGTGGGGGTAATGAAAAACTGTTTTTT. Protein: CASSRILVGGGNEKLFF.

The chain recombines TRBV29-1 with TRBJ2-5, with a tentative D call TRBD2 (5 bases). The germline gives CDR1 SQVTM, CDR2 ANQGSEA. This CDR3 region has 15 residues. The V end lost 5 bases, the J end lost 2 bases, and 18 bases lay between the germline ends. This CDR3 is CSVRPGIHSQETQYF. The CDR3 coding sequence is TGCAGCGTTCGCCCCGGGATCCACTCACAAGAGACCCAGTACTTC.

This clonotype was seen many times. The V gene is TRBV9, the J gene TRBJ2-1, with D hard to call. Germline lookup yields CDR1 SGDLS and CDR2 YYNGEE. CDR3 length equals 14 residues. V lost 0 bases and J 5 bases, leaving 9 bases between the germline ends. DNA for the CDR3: TGTGCCAGCAGCGTAGCTGGATGGGACAATGAGCAGTTCTTC. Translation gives CASSVAGWDNEQFF.

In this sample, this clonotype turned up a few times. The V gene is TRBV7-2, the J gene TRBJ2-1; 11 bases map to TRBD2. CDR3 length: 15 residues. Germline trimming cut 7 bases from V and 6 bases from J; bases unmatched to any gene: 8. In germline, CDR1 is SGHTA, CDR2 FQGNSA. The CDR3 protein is CASTYGTSGANEQFF. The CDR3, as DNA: TGTGCCAGCACTTACGGGACTAGCGGAGCCAATGAGCAGTTCTTC.

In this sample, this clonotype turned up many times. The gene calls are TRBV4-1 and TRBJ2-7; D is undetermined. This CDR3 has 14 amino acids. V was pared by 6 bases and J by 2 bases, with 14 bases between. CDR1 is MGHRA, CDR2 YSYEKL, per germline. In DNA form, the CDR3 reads TGCGCCAGCAGGTTAAACAGCAAAGCCTACGAGCAGTACGTC. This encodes CASRLNSKAYEQYV.